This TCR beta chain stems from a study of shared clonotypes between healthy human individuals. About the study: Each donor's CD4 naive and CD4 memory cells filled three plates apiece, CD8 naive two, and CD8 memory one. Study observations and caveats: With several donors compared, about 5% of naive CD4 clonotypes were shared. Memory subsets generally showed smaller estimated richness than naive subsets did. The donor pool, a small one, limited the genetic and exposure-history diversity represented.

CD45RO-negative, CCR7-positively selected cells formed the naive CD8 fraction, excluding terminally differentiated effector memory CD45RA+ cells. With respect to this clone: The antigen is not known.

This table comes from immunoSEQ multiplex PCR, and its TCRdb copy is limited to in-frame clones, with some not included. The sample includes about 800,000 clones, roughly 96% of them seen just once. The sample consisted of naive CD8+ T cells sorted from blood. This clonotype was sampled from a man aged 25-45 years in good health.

The CDR3 protein is CASGLDSTEAFF. The CDR3 DNA reads TGTGCTAGTGGTTTGGACAGCACTGAAGCTTTCTTT. The V call is TRBV12-5, the J call TRBJ1-1; no firm D call. Trimming left V 1 base short and J 4 bases short, with 4 bases between. This CDR3 has 12 amino acids. Germline V gene sequence: CDR1 LGHNT, CDR2 FRNRAP.